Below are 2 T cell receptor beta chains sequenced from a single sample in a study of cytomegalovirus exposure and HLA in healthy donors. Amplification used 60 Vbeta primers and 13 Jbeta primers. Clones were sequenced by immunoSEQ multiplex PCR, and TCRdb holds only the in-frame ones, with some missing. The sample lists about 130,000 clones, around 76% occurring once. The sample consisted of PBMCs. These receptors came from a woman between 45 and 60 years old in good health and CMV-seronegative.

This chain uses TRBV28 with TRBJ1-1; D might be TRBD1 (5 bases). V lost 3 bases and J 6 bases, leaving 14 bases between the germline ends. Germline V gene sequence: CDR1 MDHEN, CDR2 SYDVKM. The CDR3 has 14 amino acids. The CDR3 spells CASSLTGEPPEAFF. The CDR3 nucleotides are TGTGCCAGCAGTTTGACGGGGGAGCCTCCTGAAGCTTTCTTT.

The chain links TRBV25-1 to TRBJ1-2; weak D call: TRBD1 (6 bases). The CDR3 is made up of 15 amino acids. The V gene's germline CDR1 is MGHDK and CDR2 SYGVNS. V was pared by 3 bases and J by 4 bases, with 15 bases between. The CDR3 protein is CASSEGPGVRYGYTF. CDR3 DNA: TGTGCCAGCAGTGAGGGACCAGGGGTCCGCTATGGCTACACCTTC.